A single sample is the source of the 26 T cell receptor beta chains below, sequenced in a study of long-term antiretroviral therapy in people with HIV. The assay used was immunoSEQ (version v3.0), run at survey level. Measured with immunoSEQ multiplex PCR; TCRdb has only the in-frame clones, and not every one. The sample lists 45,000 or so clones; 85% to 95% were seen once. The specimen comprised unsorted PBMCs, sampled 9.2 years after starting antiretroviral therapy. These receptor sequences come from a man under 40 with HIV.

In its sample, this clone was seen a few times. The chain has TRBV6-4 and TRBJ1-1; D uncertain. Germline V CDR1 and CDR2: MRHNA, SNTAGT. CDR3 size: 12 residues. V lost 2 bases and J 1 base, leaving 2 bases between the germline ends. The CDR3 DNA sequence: TGTGCCAGCAGTGACAGGAACACTGAAGCTTTCTTT. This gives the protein CASSDRNTEAFF.

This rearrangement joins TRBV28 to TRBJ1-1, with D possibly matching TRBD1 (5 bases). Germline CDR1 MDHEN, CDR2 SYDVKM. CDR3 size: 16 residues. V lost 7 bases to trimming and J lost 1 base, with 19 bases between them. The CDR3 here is CASISYPRTQNTEAFF. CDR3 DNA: TGTGCCAGCATCAGTTACCCAAGGACACAGAACACTGAAGCTTTCTTT.

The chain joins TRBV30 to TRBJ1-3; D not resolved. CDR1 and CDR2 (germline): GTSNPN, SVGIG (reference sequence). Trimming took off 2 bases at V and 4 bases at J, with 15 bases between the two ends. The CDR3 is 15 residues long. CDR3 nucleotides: TGTGCCTGGAGTCCCCTCCCGGATCGAGGAAACACCATATATTTT. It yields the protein CAWSPLPDRGNTIYF.

This chain's CDR3 is CASSQANLVSTGELFF. In DNA, the CDR3 is TGCGCCAGCAGCCAAGCCAACCTAGTTTCCACCGGGGAGCTGTTTTTT. The gene calls are TRBV4-1 and TRBJ2-2; D call uncertain. The CDR3 runs 16 residues. Per germline, CDR1 MGHRA and CDR2 YSYEKL. Between the trimmed V and J ends, which lost 1 base and 4 bases, there was a span of 13 bases.

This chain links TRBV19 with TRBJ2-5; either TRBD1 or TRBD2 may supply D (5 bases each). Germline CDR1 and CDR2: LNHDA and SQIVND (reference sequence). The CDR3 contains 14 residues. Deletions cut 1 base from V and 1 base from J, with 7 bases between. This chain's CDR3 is CASSIAGGQETQYF. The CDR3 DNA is TGTGCCAGTAGTATAGCTGGGGGCCAAGAGACCCAGTACTTC. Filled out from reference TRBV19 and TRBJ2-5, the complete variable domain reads DGGITQSPKYLFRKEGQNVTLSCEQNLNHDAMYWYRQDPGQGLRLIYYSQIVNDFQKGDIAEGYSVSREKKESFPLTVTSAQKNPTAFYLCASSIAGGQETQYFGPGTRLLVL.

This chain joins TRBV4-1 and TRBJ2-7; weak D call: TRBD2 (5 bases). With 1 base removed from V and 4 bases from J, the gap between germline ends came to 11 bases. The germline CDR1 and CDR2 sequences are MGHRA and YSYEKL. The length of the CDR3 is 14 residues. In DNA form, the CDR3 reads TGCGCCAGCAGCCAAGTGGAAAGCGGTTACGAGCAGTACGTC. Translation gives CASSQVESGYEQYV.

This CDR3 is CASSKGAVYGYTF. DNA for the CDR3: TGTGCCAGTAGCAAGGGGGCCGTCTATGGCTACACCTTC. The chain is built from TRBV19 and TRBJ1-2; TRBD1 matches at 7 bases. The CDR3 has 13 amino acids. Germline assignment: CDR1 LNHDA and CDR2 SQIVND (reference sequence). J was trimmed by 4 bases and V by 6 bases; bases with no gene match: 5.

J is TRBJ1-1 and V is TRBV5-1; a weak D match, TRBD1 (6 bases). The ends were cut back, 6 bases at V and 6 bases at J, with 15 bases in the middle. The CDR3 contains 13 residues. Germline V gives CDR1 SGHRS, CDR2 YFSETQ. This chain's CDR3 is CASTTGGGAEAFF. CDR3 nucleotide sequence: TGCGCCAGCACTACCGGGGGGGGCGCTGAAGCTTTCTTT.

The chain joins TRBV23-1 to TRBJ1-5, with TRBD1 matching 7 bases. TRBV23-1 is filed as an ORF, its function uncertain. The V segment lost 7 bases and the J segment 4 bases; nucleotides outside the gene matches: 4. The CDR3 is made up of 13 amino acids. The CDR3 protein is CASIRDRNQPQHF. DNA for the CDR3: TGCGCCAGCATCCGGGACAGAAATCAGCCCCAGCATTTT.

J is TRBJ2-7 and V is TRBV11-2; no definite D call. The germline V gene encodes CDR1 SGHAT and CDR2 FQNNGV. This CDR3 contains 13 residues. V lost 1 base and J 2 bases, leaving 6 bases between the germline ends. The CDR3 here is CASSLGQTYEQYV. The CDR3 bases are TGTGCCAGCAGCTTAGGTCAAACCTACGAGCAGTACGTC.

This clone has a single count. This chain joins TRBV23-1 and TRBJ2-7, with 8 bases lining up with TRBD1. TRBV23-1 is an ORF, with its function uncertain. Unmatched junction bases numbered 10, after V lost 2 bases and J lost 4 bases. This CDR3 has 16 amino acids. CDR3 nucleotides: TGCGCCAGCAGTCAAATCCCGGGACAGGTGAGGTACGAGCAGTACGTC. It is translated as CASSQIPGQVRYEQYV.

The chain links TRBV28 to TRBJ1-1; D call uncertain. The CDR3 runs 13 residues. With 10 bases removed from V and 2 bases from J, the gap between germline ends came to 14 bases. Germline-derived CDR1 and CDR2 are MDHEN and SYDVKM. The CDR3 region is CATHRTANTEAFF. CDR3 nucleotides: TGTGCCACCCACCGGACGGCTAACACTGAAGCTTTCTTT.

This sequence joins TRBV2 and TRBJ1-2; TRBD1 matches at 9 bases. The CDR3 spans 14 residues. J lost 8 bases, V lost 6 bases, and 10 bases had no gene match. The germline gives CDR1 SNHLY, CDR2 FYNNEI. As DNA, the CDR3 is TGTGCCAGCAGGACTCAACAGGGGGCAGAAGGCTACACCTTC. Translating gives CASRTQQGAEGYTF.

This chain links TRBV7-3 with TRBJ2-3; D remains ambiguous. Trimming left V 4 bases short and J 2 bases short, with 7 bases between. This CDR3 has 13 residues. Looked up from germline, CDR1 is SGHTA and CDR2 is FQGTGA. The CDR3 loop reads CASSSSPTDTQYF. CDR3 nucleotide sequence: TGTGCCAGCAGCTCTTCTCCCACAGATACGCAGTATTTT.

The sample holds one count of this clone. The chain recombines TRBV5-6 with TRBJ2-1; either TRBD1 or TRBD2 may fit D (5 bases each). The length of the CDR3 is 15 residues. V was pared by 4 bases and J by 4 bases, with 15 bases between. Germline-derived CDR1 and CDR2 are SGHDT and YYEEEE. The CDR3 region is CASSRKGTSYNEQFF. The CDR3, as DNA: TGTGCCAGCAGCAGGAAAGGGACCTCGTACAATGAGCAGTTCTTC.

Here the CDR3 DNA reads TGTGCCAGCAGCTTAAGTAGTAGCACAGATACGCAGTATTTT. Protein product: CASSLSSSTDTQYF. V is TRBV7-3 and J is TRBJ2-3; unclear D gene. Between the trimmed V and J ends, which lost 1 base and 0 bases, there was a span of 5 bases. Germline CDR1 is SGHTA and CDR2 is FQGTGA. This CDR3 is 14 amino acids long.

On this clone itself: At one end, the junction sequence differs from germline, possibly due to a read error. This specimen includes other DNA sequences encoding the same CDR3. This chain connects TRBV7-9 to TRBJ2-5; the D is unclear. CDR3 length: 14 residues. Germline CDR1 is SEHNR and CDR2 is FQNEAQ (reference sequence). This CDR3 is CASSLAPDQETQYF. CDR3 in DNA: TGTGCCAGCAGCTTAGCGCCGGACCAGGAGACCCAGTACTTC.

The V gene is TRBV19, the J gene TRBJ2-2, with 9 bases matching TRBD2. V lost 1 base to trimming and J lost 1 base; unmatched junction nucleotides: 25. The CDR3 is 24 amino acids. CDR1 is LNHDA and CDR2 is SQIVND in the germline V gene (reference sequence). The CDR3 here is CASSIVNGGRAGGTKNRNTGELFF. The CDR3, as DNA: TGTGCCAGTAGTATAGTCAATGGAGGACGAGCGGGGGGCACCAAAAATAGGAACACCGGGGAGCTGTTTTTT.

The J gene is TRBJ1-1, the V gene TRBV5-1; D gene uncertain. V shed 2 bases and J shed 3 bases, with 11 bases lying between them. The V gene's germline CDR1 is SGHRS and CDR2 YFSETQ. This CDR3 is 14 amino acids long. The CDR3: CASSFGRGDTEAFF. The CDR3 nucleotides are TGCGCCAGCAGCTTCGGACGGGGTGACACTGAAGCTTTCTTT.

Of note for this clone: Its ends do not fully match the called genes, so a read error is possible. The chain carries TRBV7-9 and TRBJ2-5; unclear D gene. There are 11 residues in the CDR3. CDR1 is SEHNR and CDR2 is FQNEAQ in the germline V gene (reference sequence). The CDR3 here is CASSSPSRGDF. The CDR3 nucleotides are TGTGCCAGCAGCTCCCCGAGTCGAGGTGACTTC.

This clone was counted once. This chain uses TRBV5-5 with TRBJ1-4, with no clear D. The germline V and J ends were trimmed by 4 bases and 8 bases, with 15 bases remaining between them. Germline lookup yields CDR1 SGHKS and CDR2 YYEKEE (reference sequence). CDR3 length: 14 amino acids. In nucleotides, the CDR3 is TGTGCCAGCAGCCAGCCTACATCTAGCGAAAAACTGTTTTTT. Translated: CASSQPTSSEKLFF.

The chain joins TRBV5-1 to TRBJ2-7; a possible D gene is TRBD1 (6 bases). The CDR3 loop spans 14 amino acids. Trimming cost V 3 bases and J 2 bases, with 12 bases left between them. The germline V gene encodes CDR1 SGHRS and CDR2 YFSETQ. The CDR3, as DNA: TGCGCCAGCAGCTCCGCGACAGGCACCTACGAGCAGTACTTC. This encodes CASSSATGTYEQYF.

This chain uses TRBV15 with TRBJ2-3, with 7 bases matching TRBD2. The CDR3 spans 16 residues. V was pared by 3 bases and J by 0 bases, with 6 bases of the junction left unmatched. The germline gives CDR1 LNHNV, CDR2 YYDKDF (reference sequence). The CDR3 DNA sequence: TGTGCCACCAGCAGGCGGACTAGGCCTAGCACAGATACGCAGTATTTT. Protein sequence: CATSRRTRPSTDTQYF. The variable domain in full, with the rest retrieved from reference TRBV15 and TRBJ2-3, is DAMVIQNPRYQVTQFGKPVTLSCSQTLNHNVMYWYQQKSSQAPKLLFHYYDKDFNNEADTPDNFQSRRPNTSFCFLDIRSPGLGDTAMYLCATSRRTRPSTDTQYFGPGTRLTVL.

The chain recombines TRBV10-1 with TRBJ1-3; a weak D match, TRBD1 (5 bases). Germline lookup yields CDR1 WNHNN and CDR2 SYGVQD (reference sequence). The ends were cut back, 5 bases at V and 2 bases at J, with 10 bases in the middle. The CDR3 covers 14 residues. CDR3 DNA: TGCGCCAGCAGTCCCGAGGGGACTGGAAACACCATATATTTT. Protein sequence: CASSPEGTGNTIYF.

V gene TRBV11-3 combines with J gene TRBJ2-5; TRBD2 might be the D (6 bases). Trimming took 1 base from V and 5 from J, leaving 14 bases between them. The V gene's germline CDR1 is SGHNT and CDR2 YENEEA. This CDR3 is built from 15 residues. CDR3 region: CASSLVAKGRETQYF. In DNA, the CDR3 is TGTGCCAGCAGCTTAGTGGCGAAGGGGAGGGAGACCCAGTACTTC. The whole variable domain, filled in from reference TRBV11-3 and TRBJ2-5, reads EAGVVQSPRYKIIEKKQPVAFWCNPISGHNTLYWYLQNLGQGPELLIRYENEEAVDDSQLPKDRFSAERLKGVDSTLKIQPAELGDSAVYLCASSLVAKGRETQYFGPGTRLLVL.

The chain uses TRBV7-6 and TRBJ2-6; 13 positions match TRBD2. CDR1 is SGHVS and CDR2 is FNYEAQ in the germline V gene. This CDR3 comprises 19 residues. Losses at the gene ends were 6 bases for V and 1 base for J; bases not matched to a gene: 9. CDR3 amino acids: CASSPVGTSGVSGANVLTF. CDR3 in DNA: TGTGCCAGCAGTCCTGTCGGGACTAGCGGGGTATCTGGGGCCAACGTCCTGACTTTC.